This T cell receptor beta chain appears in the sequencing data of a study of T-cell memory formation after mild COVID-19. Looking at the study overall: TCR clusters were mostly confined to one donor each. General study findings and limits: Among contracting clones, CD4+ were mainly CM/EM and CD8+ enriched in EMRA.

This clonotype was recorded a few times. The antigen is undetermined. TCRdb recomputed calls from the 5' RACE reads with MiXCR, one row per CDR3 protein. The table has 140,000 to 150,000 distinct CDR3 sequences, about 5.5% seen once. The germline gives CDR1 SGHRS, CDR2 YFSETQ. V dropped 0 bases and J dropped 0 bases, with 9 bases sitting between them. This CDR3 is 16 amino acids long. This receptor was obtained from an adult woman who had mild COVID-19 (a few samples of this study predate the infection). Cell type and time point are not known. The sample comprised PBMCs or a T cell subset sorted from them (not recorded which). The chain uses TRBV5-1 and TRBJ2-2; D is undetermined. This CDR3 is CASSLASTANTGELFF. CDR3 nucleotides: TGCGCCAGCAGCTTGGCCTCTACAGCGAACACCGGGGAGCTGTTTTTT.